This T cell receptor (beta chain) is from a study of T cells in Graves' hyperthyroidism and ophthalmopathy. Overall study context: Before any treatment, at initial diagnosis, peripheral blood was collected.

This clonotype was detected ten times or more. What it recognizes is unknown. Roughly 9.1 ml of fresh peripheral blood supplied the PBMCs. Study results and limitations: Among thyroid clonotypes expanded above 0.001, most also appeared in blood.

Authors of the study amplified TCR beta CDR3 regions from RNA transcripts. Using the HTBI primer set, a first-round RT-PCR was run on the TCR CDR3. One entry per CDR3 protein, called by TCRdb with MiXCR from the multiplex PCR reads. The table records about 600,000 distinct CDR3 sequences, approximately 15% of them present only once. V dropped 1 base and J dropped 0; count of bases not matched to a gene: 6. This CDR3 region has 19 residues. Germline lookup yields CDR1 SGHVS and CDR2 FQNEAQ. The genes are TRBV7-8 and TRBJ2-2, with 12 bases fitting TRBD2. The receptor comes from a woman aged 50 to 60 with Graves' ophthalmopathy. Sequenced sample: blood. The CDR3: CASSLGLAGDAPNTGELFF. As DNA, the CDR3 is TGTGCCAGCAGCTTAGGACTAGCGGGAGACGCCCCGAACACCGGGGAGCTGTTTTTT. Based on the CDR3 plus reference TRBV7-8 and TRBJ2-2, the full variable domain is GAGVSQSPRYKVAKRGQDVALRCDPISGHVSLFWYQQALGQGPEFLTYFQNEAQLDKSGLPSDRFFAERPEGSVSTLKIQRTQQEDSAVYLCASSLGLAGDAPNTGELFFGEGSRLTVL.